The entry that follows covers one T cell receptor (beta chain) sequence. The sample comes from a study of blood T cell repertoires in COVID-19. Whole-study context: Researchers got acute and convalescent COVID-19 samples from the United States, Italy and Spain. Sample material is recorded as cDNA or gDNA derived from T cells, B-cell-depleted T cells, or PBMCs.

As processed by the authors: The authors estimated nucleated cell counts from reference gene primer amplification. Assay used: immunoSEQ multiplex PCR; TCRdb lists only in-frame clones, some missing. V, J and clone size are taken as reported in that table, and D and trimming were inferred from the DNA itself. Of 140,000 to 150,000 clones listed, 75% to 85% are singletons. CDR1 is MNHEY and CDR2 is SVGAGI in the germline V gene. Trimming pared 7 bases from V and 1 base from J, leaving 10 bases between. The CDR3 runs to 13 residues. Input material: peripheral blood. This chain joins TRBV6-5 and TRBJ1-1; unclear D gene. The source is a human donor with acute or convalescent COVID-19. The donor label of this sample is uncertain. The DNA of the CDR3 is TGTGCCAGCACTCTAAGTGGGAACACTGAAGCTTTCTTT. Its translation: CASTLSGNTEAFF.